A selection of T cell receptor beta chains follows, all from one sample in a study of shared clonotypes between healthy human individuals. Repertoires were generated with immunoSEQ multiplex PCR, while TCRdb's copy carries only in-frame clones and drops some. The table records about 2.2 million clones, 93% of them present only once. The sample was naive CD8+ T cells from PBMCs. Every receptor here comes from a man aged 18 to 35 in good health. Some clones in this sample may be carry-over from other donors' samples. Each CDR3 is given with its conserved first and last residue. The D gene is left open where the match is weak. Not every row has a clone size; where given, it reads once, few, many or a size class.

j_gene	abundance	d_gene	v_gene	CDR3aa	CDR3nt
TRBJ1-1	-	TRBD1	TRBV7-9	CASSTSTGSFGINTEAFF	TGTGCCAGCAGCACCTCGACAGGGTCCTTTGGTATAAACACTGAAGCTTTCTTT
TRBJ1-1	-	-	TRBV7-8	CASLGGRRTEAFF	TGTGCCAGCTTAGGAGGCAGACGAACTGAAGCTTTCTTT
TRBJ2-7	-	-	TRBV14	CASSQAQYEQYF	TGTGCCAGCAGCCAAGCCCAGTACGAGCAGTACTTC
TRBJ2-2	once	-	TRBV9	CASSERPVYTGELFF	TGTGCCAGCAGCGAGCGGCCTGTTTACACCGGGGAGCTGTTTTTT
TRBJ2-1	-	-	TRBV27	CASSPDYSLINNEQFF	TGTGCCAGCAGTCCGGACTACTCGCTTATAAACAATGAGCAGTTCTTC
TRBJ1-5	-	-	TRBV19	CASSIGQLNQPQHF	TGTGCCAGTAGTATAGGGCAGCTCAATCAGCCCCAGCATTTT
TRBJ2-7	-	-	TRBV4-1	CASSQEAGSSYEQYF	TGCGCCAGCAGCCAAGAGGCAGGAAGCTCCTACGAGCAGTACTTC
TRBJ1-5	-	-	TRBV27	CASSLWAHSNQPQHF	TGTGCCAGCAGTTTATGGGCCCATAGCAATCAGCCCCAGCATTTT
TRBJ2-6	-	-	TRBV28	CASSLVRRDDSGANVLTF	TGTGCCAGCAGTTTAGTTCGCCGCGACGACTCTGGGGCCAACGTCCTGACTTTC
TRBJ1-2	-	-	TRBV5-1	CASSLDRYFGGGYTF	TGCGCCAGCAGCTTGGACAGGTACTTCGGGGGAGGCTACACCTTC
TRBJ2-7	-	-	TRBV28	CASTPLDSSYEQYF	TGTGCCAGCACCCCCCTAGACAGCTCCTACGAGCAGTACTTC
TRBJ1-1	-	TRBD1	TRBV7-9	CASSLGQGTEAFF	TGTGCCAGCAGCTTGGGACAGGGCACTGAAGCTTTCTTT
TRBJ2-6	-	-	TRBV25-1	CASSESIRSPRGANVLTF	TGTGCCAGCAGTGAATCTATCAGGTCCCCGCGGGGGGCCAACGTCCTGACTTTC
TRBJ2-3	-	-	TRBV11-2	CASSLGDRTSDTQYF	TGTGCCAGCAGCTTAGGAGACAGGACCTCGGATACGCAGTATTTT
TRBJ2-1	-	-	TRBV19	CASSITRVPNNEQFF	TGTGCCAGTAGTATAACGAGGGTCCCGAACAATGAGCAGTTCTTC
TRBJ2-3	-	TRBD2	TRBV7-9	CASSLGEREGLLVQYF	TGTGCCAGCAGCTTGGGGGAGCGGGAGGGCCTCTTGGTGCAGTATTTT
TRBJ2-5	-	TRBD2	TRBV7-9	CASSAPSGRRETQYF	TGTGCCAGCAGCGCCCCTAGCGGGAGGCGGGAGACCCAGTACTTC
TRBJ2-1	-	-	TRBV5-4	CASIVPGTVNNEQFF	TGTGCCAGCATCGTCCCCGGGACTGTAAACAATGAGCAGTTCTTC
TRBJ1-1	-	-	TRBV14	CASSQDFGRVTEAFF	TGTGCCAGCAGCCAAGACTTCGGGAGGGTAACTGAAGCTTTCTTT
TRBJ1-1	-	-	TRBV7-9	CASSSRFERNTEAFF	TGTGCCAGCAGCTCCAGATTCGAGAGGAACACTGAAGCTTTCTTT
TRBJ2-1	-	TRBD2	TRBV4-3	CASSQGEREGNEQFF	TGCGCCAGCAGCCAAGGCGAGCGGGAGGGGAATGAGCAGTTCTTC
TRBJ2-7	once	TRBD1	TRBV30	CAWSALRTGEYEQYF	TGTGCCTGGAGTGCGCTCCGGACAGGGGAGTACGAGCAGTACTTC
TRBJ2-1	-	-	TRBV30	CAWSVGLRRSSYNEQFF	TGTGCCTGGAGCGTTGGACTGAGAAGAAGCTCCTACAATGAGCAGTTCTTC
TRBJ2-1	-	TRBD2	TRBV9	CASSFGTRSNEQFF	TGTGCCAGCAGCTTTGGGACTAGAAGTAATGAGCAGTTCTTC
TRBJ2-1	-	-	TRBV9	CASSPGDSVYQFF	TGTGCCAGCAGCCCCGGAGACAGCGTCTATCAGTTCTTC
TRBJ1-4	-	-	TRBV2	CASSEWPPNRVNEKLFF	TGTGCCAGCAGTGAATGGCCCCCTAACAGGGTAAACGAAAAACTGTTTTTT
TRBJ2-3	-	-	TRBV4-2	CASSQGAASTDTQYF	TGTGCCAGCAGCCAAGGGGCAGCTAGCACAGATACGCAGTATTTT
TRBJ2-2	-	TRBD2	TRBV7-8	CASNYAGGWTGELFF	TGTGCCAGCAACTACGCGGGAGGGTGGACCGGGGAGCTGTTTTTT
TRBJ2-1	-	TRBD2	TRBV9	CASSVSPGLAGNEQFF	TGTGCCAGCAGCGTTTCCCCGGGACTAGCGGGGAATGAGCAGTTCTTC
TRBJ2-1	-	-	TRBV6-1	CASSELTGPQFF	TGTGCCAGCAGTGAATTAACAGGGCCCCAGTTCTTC
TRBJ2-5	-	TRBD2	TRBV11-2	CASSGRLAGGRETQYF	TGTGCCAGCAGCGGACGACTAGCGGGAGGGCGTGAGACCCAGTACTTC
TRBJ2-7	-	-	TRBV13	CASSLGRDLSSYEQYF	TGTGCCAGCAGCCTTGGCCGGGACTTAAGCTCCTACGAGCAGTACTTC
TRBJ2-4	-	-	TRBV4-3	CASSQDPWTPTKNIQYF	TGCGCCAGCAGCCAAGACCCCTGGACACCCACAAAAAACATTCAGTACTTC
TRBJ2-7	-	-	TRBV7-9	CASSPVYEQYF	TGTGCCAGCAGCCCCGTTTACGAGCAGTACTTC
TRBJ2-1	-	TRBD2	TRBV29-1	CSVPLAGGLYEQFF	TGCAGCGTTCCCCTGGCGGGAGGATTGTACGAGCAGTTCTTC
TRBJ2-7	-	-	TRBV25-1	CASSRDIYEQYF	TGTGCCAGCAGCCGGGACATTTACGAGCAGTACTTC
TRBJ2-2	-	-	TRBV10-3	CAISESAVFANTGELFF	TGTGCCATCAGTGAGTCGGCCGTTTTCGCGAACACCGGGGAGCTGTTTTTT
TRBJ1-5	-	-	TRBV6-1	CASSEPQDGEWASNQPQHF	TGTGCCAGCAGTGAACCTCAGGATGGGGAGTGGGCAAGCAATCAGCCCCAGCATTTT
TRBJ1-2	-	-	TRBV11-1	CASSQSVRDYGYTF	TGTGCCAGCAGCCAGTCCGTGAGGGACTATGGCTACACCTTC
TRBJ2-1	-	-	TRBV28	CASSLFSGSSYNEQFF	TGTGCCAGCAGTTTATTTTCTGGCTCGTCCTACAATGAGCAGTTCTTC
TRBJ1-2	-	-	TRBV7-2	CASSLTGIPAEGYTF	TGTGCCAGCAGCTTAACAGGCATTCCGGCGGAAGGCTACACCTTC
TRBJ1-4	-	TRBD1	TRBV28	CASRERDRSNEKLFF	TGTGCCAGCAGGGAAAGGGACAGATCAAACGAAAAACTGTTTTTT
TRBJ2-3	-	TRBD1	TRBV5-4	CASSGDRTSTDTQYF	TGTGCCAGCAGCGGGGACAGAACTAGCACAGATACGCAGTATTTT
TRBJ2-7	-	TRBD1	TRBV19	CASTGTESYEQYF	TGTGCCAGTACCGGGACAGAGAGCTACGAGCAGTACTTC
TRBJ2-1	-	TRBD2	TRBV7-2	CASSLGAGGDYNEQFF	TGTGCCAGCAGCTTAGGGGCGGGAGGTGACTACAATGAGCAGTTCTTC
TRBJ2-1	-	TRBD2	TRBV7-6	CASSLVVGLEVHHEQFF	TGTGCCAGCAGCTTAGTAGTGGGACTAGAGGTCCACCATGAGCAGTTCTTC
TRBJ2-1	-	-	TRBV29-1	CSVVDGNVSEQFF	TGCAGCGTTGTTGACGGGAATGTAAGTGAGCAGTTCTTC